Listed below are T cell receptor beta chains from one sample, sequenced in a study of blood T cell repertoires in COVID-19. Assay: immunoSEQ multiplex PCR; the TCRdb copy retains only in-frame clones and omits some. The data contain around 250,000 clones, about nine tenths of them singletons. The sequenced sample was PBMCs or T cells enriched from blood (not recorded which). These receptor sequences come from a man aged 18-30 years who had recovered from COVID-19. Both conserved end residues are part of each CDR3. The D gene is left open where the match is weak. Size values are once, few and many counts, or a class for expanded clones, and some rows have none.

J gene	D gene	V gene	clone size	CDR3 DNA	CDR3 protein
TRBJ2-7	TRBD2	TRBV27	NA	TGTGCCAGCAGTTTAACCGGCGGGAGGAGGTACGAGCAGTACTTC	CASSLTGGRRYEQYF
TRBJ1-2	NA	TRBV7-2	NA	TGTGCCAGCAGCAAACCGGAGGGCTACACCTTC	CASSKPEGYTF
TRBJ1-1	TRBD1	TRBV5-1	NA	TGCGCCAGCAGCCTCCGGACAGGGATGAACACTGAAGCTTTCTTT	CASSLRTGMNTEAFF
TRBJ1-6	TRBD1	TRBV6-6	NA	TGTGCCAGCAGTGACAGGGGTTCACCCCTCCACTTT	CASSDRGSPLHF
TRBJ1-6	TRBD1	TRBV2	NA	TGTGCCAGCAGTGAAGAAGGGACAGGGTTTTCACCCCTCCACTTT	CASSEEGTGFSPLHF
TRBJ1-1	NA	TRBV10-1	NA	TGCGCCAGCAGTACAGGAAACACTGAAGCTTTCTTT	CASSTGNTEAFF
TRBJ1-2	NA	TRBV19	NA	TGTGCCAGTAAATCGGCACAGGGAACTTATGGCTACACCTTC	CASKSAQGTYGYTF
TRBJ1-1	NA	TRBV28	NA	TGTGCCAGCAGTTCCCCGACAGGCAACGAGGGAGAAGCTTTCTTT	CASSSPTGNEGEAFF
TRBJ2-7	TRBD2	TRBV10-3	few	TGTGCCATCAGTAGACTAGCGGGGGGGCTCGGAAACGAGCAGTACTTC	CAISRLAGGLGNEQYF
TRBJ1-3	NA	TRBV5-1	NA	TGCGCCAGCAGCGAAAGGACAGACGGAAACACCATATATTTT	CASSERTDGNTIYF
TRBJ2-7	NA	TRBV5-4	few	TGTGCCAGCAGCCGCGACTTCGGGAGCTCCTACGAGCAGTACTTC	CASSRDFGSSYEQYF
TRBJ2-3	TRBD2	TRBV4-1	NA	TGCGCCAGCAGCCAAGATGGGACTAGCAGCACAGATACGCAGTATTTT	CASSQDGTSSTDTQYF
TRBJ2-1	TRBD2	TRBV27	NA	TGTGCCAGCAGTTTACGACTAGCGGGACGTCCGCATGAGCAGTTCTTC	CASSLRLAGRPHEQFF
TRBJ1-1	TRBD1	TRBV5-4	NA	TGTGCCAGCAGATCCGGACAGGGTAGGAACACTGAAGCTTTCTTT	CASRSGQGRNTEAFF
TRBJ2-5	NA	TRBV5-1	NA	TGCGCCAGCAGCTGGGAGATTGGCCTCCAAGAGACCCAGTACTTC	CASSWEIGLQETQYF
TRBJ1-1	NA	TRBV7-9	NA	TGTGCCAGCAGGGGACCACAGGGTCCTATGAACACTGAAGCTTTCTTT	CASRGPQGPMNTEAFF
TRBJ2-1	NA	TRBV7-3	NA	TGTGCCAGCAGCTTACTAGGGGGCAATGAGCAGTTCTTC	CASSLLGGNEQFF
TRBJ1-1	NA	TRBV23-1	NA	TGCGCCAGCAGTCACCACGGGGGAGGGTTGGGCACTGAAGCTTTCTTT	CASSHHGGGLGTEAFF
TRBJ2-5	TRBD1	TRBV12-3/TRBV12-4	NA	TGTGCCAGCAGCGACAGGGAAGAGACCCAGTACTTC	CASSDREETQYF
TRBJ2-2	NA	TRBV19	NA	TGTGCCAGTAGTGGGACACCAAGCCTTCGCACCGGGGAGCTGTTTTTT	CASSGTPSLRTGELFF
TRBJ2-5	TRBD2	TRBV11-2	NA	TGTGCCAGCAGCCCCCCACTAGCGGGGGGGGAGACCCAGTACTTC	CASSPPLAGGETQYF
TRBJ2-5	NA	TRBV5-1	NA	TGCGCCAGCAGCTATGCGGTACAAGAGACCCAGTACTTC	CASSYAVQETQYF
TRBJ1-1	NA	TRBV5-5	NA	TGTGCCAGCAGCTTATCAGGACACATGAACACTGAAGCTTTCTTT	CASSLSGHMNTEAFF
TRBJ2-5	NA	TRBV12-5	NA	TGTGCTAGTGGTTTAGTTGGGGGCCTTGGGGAGACCCAGTACTTC	CASGLVGGLGETQYF
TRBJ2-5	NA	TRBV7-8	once	TGTGCCAGCAGTCTACGAGGGAGTGGGGAAGAGACCCAGTACTTC	CASSLRGSGEETQYF
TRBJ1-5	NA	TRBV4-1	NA	TGCGCCAGCAGCCAAGATGTTCGCGAGGGACTTACAATCCAGCCCCAGCATTTT	CASSQDVREGLTIQPQHF